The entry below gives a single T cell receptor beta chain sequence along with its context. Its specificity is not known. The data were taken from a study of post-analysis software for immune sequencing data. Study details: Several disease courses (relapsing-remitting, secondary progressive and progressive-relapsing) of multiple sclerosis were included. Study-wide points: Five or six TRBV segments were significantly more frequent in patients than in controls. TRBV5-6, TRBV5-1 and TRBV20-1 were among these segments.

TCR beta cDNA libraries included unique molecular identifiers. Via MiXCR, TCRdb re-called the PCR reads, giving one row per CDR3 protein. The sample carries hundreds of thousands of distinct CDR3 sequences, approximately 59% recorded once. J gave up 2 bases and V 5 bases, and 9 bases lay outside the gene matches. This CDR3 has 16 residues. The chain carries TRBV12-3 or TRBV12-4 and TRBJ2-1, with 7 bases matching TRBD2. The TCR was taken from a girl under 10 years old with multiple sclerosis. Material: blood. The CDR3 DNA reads TGTGCCAGCAGTCCCCATAGCGGGCGGACCTACAATGAGCAGTTCTTC. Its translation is CASSPHSGRTYNEQFF.